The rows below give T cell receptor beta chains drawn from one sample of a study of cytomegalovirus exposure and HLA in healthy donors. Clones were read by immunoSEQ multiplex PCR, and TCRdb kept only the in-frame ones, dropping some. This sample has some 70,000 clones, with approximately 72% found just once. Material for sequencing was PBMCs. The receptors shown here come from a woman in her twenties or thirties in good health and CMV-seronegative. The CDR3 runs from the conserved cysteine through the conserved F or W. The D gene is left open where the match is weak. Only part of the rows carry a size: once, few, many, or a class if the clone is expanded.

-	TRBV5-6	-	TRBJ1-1	CASSNTTNRLNTEAFF	TGTGCCAGCAGCAATACCACCAACAGGCTAAACACTGAAGCTTTCTTT
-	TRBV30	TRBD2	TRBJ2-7	CAWSGTSGGLSYEQYF	TGTGCCTGGAGTGGGACTAGCGGGGGCCTCTCCTACGAGCAGTACTTC
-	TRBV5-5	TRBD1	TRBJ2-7	CASSRDRGSSYEQYF	TGTGCCAGCAGTCGGGACAGGGGGAGCTCCTACGAGCAGTACTTC
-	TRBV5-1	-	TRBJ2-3	CASSSPNGGYTDTQYF	TGCGCCAGCAGCTCGCCCAACGGGGGTTACACAGATACGCAGTATTTT
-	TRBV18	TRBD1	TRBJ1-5	CASSPTGTGFSSNQPQHF	TGTGCCAGCTCACCGACCGGGACAGGGTTCTCTAGCAATCAGCCCCAGCATTTT
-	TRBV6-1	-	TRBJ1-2	CASSEALAPYGYTF	TGTGCCAGCAGTGAAGCTCTGGCACCCTATGGCTACACCTTC
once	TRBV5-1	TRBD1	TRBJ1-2	CASSLGQGGYGYTF	TGCGCCAGCAGCTTGGGACAGGGTGGCTATGGCTACACCTTC
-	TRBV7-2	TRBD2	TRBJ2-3	CASRGERGGTDTQYF	TGTGCCAGCAGGGGGGAGCGGGGGGGCACAGATACGCAGTATTTT
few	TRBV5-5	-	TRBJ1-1	CASSLDISNTEAFF	TGTGCCAGCAGCCTGGACATCTCGAACACTGAAGCTTTCTTT
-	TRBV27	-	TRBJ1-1	CASSYRVNTEAFF	TGTGCCAGCAGTTACAGGGTGAACACTGAAGCTTTCTTT
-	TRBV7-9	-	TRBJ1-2	CASSLVAQNDGYTF	TGTGCCAGCAGCTTAGTTGCCCAGAATGATGGCTACACCTTC
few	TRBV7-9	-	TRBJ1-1	CSSSRAGVTEAFF	TGTTCCAGCAGCCGGGCGGGGGTCACTGAAGCTTTCTTT
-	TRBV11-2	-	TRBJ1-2	CASSRGGGRRNYGYTF	TGTGCCAGCAGCCGCGGTGGGGGCAGGCGGAACTATGGCTACACCTTC
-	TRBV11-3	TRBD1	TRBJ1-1	CASSTRQGRETEAFF	TGTGCCAGCAGCACGCGACAGGGGAGAGAAACTGAAGCTTTCTTT
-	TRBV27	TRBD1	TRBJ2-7	CASSPGTGGGYEQYF	TGTGCCAGCAGTCCGGGGACAGGGGGCGGGTACGAGCAGTACTTC